Listed here are 32 T cell receptor beta chains from one sample, sequenced in a study of low-dose radiotherapy and immunotherapy resistance in tumors. Time point: before trial treatment. Priming of first-strand cDNA relied on TRAV- and TRBV-specific primers (covering alpha and beta chains). For amplifying TCRs, the PCR ran for about 19 cycles with Phusion, which was used together with a constant-region primer and the adapter on the V primers. TCRdb re-derived calls from the reads in MiXCR, one entry per CDR3 protein. The sample lists over 70,000 distinct CDR3 sequences, around 30% occurring once. The input for sequencing was PBMCs, taken before treatment. These receptors came from a female donor with ovarian cancer.

Many counts were recorded for this clonotype. The chain has TRBV28 and TRBJ2-1; possibly TRBD2 for D (5 bases). The germline CDR1 and CDR2 sequences are MDHEN and SYDVKM. The CDR3 loop spans 13 amino acids. Trimming took off 5 bases at V and 6 bases at J, with 11 bases between the two ends. CDR3 coding DNA: TGTGCCAGCAGTACCATGAGCGGCAATGAGCAGTTCTTC. Translated: CASSTMSGNEQFF.

This clonotype was seen ten or more times. The rearrangement joins TRBV24-1 to TRBJ2-2, with 7 bases aligning to TRBD2. The CDR3 contains 20 residues. The germline V gene encodes CDR1 KGHDR and CDR2 SFDVKD. The trim removed 5 bases at V and 0 bases at J, leaving 17 bases unmatched. This CDR3 reads CATSGPGNGRSSTNTGELFF. The CDR3 DNA reads as TGTGCCACCAGTGGCCCTGGGAACGGGAGGTCCTCCACGAACACCGGGGAGCTGTTTTTT.

V and J are TRBV2 and TRBJ1-2; no reliable D call. Germline CDR1 is SNHLY and CDR2 is FYNNEI. V lost 7 bases and J 0 bases, leaving 15 bases between the germline ends. The CDR3 length is 15 residues. CDR3 in amino acids: CASNSQPTANYGYTF. The DNA of the CDR3 is TGTGCCAGCAACAGCCAGCCCACCGCTAACTATGGCTACACCTTC. Drawing the rest from reference TRBV2 and TRBJ1-2, the complete variable domain is EPEVTQTPSHQVTQMGQEVILRCVPISNHLYFYWYRQILGQKVEFLVSFYNNEISEKSEIFDDQFSVERPDGSNFTLKIRSTKLEDSAMYFCASNSQPTANYGYTFGSGTRLTVV.

In this sample, this clonotype turned up many times. The rearrangement links TRBV6-2 or TRBV6-3 to TRBJ2-7; possibly TRBD1 for D (7 bases). V was clipped by 7 bases and J by 3 bases, with 22 bases between them. Germline assignment: CDR1 MNHEY and CDR2 SVGEGT. The CDR3 has 16 amino acids. The CDR3 DNA reads TGTGCCAGCACCCCCGTTAGGGGGCGGAGGGGCTACGAGCAGTACTTC. Amino acid sequence: CASTPVRGRRGYEQYF.

This clonotype was picked up a small number of times. This chain links TRBV2 with TRBJ2-1; the D is unclear. This CDR3 is 13 amino acids long. V was shortened by 5 bases and J by 2 bases, with 7 bases between the two germline ends. In germline, CDR1 is SNHLY, CDR2 FYNNEI. For the CDR3, the DNA is TGTGCCAGCAGTCCCGACACCTACAATGAGCAGTTCTTC. Its protein is CASSPDTYNEQFF.

This clonotype has just a few counts. A far bigger clonotype differs at one base, so this is likely a read error. The chain employs TRBV6-1 and TRBJ2-4, with 10 positions matching TRBD2. After removal of 5 bases from V and 13 bases from J, the junction contained 20 bases not matched to a gene. Germline CDR1 is MNHNS and CDR2 is SASEGT. CDR3 size: 17 residues. The CDR3 DNA follows: TGTGCCAGCAGTCGCCCGACTAGCGGGCAGATCTACAATGAGCAGTACTTC. It encodes CASSRPTSGQIYNEQYF.

This sequence joins TRBV2 and TRBJ1-3; 7 positions match TRBD1. The CDR3 is made up of 13 amino acids. The junction had 4 bases not matched to a gene; V was cut back by 3 bases and J by 8 bases. The germline V gene encodes CDR1 SNHLY and CDR2 FYNNEI. The CDR3 DNA reads TGTGCCAGCAGTGAGACAGGGCGGTACACCATATATTTT. Encoded protein: CASSETGRYTIYF.

By sample fraction, this clonotype is medium-sized (0.01 to 0.1%). V gene TRBV6-5 combines with J gene TRBJ2-2; maybe TRBD1 (6 bases). V was cut by 0 bases and J by 5 bases, with 13 bases left in between. Germline CDR1 and CDR2: MNHEY and SVGAGI. The CDR3 covers 16 residues. CDR3 sequence reads: CASSYSQGVSTGELFF. The DNA of the CDR3 is TGTGCCAGCAGTTACTCACAGGGCGTGAGTACCGGGGAGCTGTTTTTT.

This clonotype has a count of ten or more. The rearrangement joins TRBV20-1 to TRBJ2-5, with D unresolved. The germline V and J ends were trimmed by 2 bases and 5 bases, with 15 bases remaining between them. The CDR3 runs to 14 residues. The V gene's germline CDR1 is DFQATT and CDR2 SNEGSKA (reference sequence). The CDR3 nucleotides are TGCAGTGCTAGACCCCGGCAGTTCGGGGAGACCCAGTACTTC. Translation: CSARPRQFGETQYF.

This clonotype appeared many times. The V gene is TRBV7-2, the J gene TRBJ2-2; the D is unclear. The CDR3 spans 14 residues. The V and J ends lost 4 bases and 5 bases respectively, with 11 bases between them. Germline lookup yields CDR1 SGHTA and CDR2 FQGNSA. The CDR3 is CASSSNQITGELFF. The CDR3 bases are TGTGCCAGCAGCTCAAACCAAATAACCGGGGAGCTGTTTTTT.

The chain combines TRBV5-1 with TRBJ2-1, with D possibly TRBD1 on 6 matching bases. The CDR3 is 15 residues long. Per germline, CDR1 SGHRS and CDR2 YFSETQ. The V end was cut by 3 bases, the J end by 2 bases, with 12 bases between. The CDR3 coding sequence is TGCGCCAGCAGCTCCAGGAACAGGGCCTACAATGAGCAGTTCTTC. As protein: CASSSRNRAYNEQFF. The whole variable domain, filled in from reference TRBV5-1 and TRBJ2-1, reads KAGVTQTPRYLIKTRGQQVTLSCSPISGHRSVSWYQQTPGQGLQFLFEYFSETQRNKGNFPGRFSGRQFSNSRSEMNVSTLELGDSALYLCASSSRNRAYNEQFFGPGTRLTVL.

The chain uses TRBV9 and TRBJ2-4, with D tentatively TRBD1 (7 bases). Germline V lookup: CDR1 SGDLS, CDR2 YYNGEE. V lost 0 bases and J 7 bases, leaving 14 bases between the germline ends. This CDR3 comprises 15 residues. The CDR3 sequence is CASSVGQGGWNIQYF. The DNA for the CDR3 is TGTGCCAGCAGCGTAGGGCAGGGGGGATGGAACATTCAGTACTTC. The whole variable domain, remainder taken from reference TRBV9 and TRBJ2-4, is DSGVTQTPKHLITATGQRVTLRCSPRSGDLSVYWYQQSLDQGLQFLIQYYNGEERAKGNILERFSAQQFPDLHSELNLSSLELGDSALYFCASSVGQGGWNIQYFGAGTRLSVL.

The chain joins TRBV3-1 to TRBJ2-5; D unresolved. Germline CDR1 and CDR2: LGHDT and YNNKEL (reference sequence). Trimming cost V 1 base and J 5 bases, with 11 bases left between them. The CDR3 has 14 amino acids. CDR3 sequence (DNA): TGTGCCAGCAGCCAAGTGGCAGCGACCGAGACCCAGTACTTC. Residues: CASSQVAATETQYF.

This clonotype was seen a few times. The chain recombines TRBV18 with TRBJ1-2; 8 bases align to TRBD1. In germline, CDR1 is KGHSH, CDR2 LQKENI. The length of the CDR3 is 16 residues. V trimming: 1 base; J trimming: 2 bases; junction bases outside the gene matches: 6. The CDR3: CASSPRDRRLNYGYTF. CDR3 nucleotides: TGTGCCAGCTCACCACGGGACAGGCGCCTAAACTATGGCTACACCTTC. Drawing the rest from reference TRBV18 and TRBJ1-2, the complete variable domain is NAGVMQNPRHLVRRRGQEARLRCSPMKGHSHVYWYRQLPEEGLKFMVYLQKENIIDESGMPKERFSAEFPKEGPSILRIQQVVRGDSAAYFCASSPRDRRLNYGYTFGSGTRLTVV.

Many counts were recorded for this clonotype. The chain carries TRBV28 and TRBJ1-3; 12 positions agree with TRBD1. The CDR3 covers 17 residues. Trimming took 0 bases from V and 4 from J; bases not matched to a gene: 4. Germline CDR1 MDHEN, CDR2 SYDVKM. The CDR3 region is CASSLWGQGALGNTIYF. In DNA form, the CDR3 reads TGTGCCAGCAGTTTATGGGGACAGGGGGCTTTGGGAAACACCATATATTTT.

This clonotype was counted ten times or more. The rearrangement uses TRBV15 and TRBJ2-5, with 9 bases identical to TRBD2. Germline-derived CDR1 and CDR2 are LNHNV and YYDKDF (reference sequence). The V gene end was trimmed by 1 base and the J gene end by 1 base; junction bases not matched to a gene: 4. There are 16 residues in the CDR3. The CDR3 loop reads CATSRAPAGGQETQYF. CDR3 nucleotides: TGTGCCACCAGCAGAGCCCCAGCGGGAGGCCAAGAGACCCAGTACTTC.

The table lists this clonotype with many counts. The chain carries TRBV30 and TRBJ1-1; 7 nucleotides line up with TRBD1. This CDR3 contains 13 residues. The germline V gene has CDR1 GTSNPN and CDR2 SVGIG (reference sequence). After removal of 2 bases from V and 6 bases from J, the junction contained 6 bases not matched to a gene. In DNA, the CDR3 is TGTGCCTGGAGTCCGACAGGGTGGGCTGAAGCTTTCTTT. Its protein is CAWSPTGWAEAFF. The full variable domain, rest sourced from reference TRBV30 and TRBJ1-1, is SQTIHQWPATLVQPVGSPLSLECTVEGTSNPNLYWYRQAAGRGLQLLFYSVGIGQISSEVPQNLSASRPQDRQFILSSKKLLLSDSGFYLCAWSPTGWAEAFFGQGTRLTVV.

This clonotype was detected many times. The rearrangement uses TRBV12-3 or TRBV12-4 and TRBJ1-6; D remains unclear. The CDR3 totals 15 residues. Trimming pared 1 base from V and 0 bases from J, leaving 4 bases between. The CDR3 region has the DNA TGTGCCAGCAGTTTAGGGGTCTCCTATAATTCACCCCTCCACTTT. Residues: CASSLGVSYNSPLHF.

This clonotype was detected only once. The J gene is TRBJ1-4, the V gene TRBV14; D remains ambiguous. Germline V gives CDR1 SGHDN, CDR2 FVKESK. The CDR3 has 15 residues. Trimming took off 1 base at V and 4 bases at J, with 10 bases between the two ends. CDR3 amino acids: CASSQVNSRNEKLFF. CDR3 sequence (DNA): TGTGCCAGCAGCCAAGTTAACAGCCGTAATGAAAAACTGTTTTTT. Supplemented by reference TRBV14 and TRBJ1-4, the full variable domain reads EAGVTQFPSHSVIEKGQTVTLRCDPISGHDNLYWYRRVMGKEIKFLLHFVKESKQDESGMPNNRFLAERTGGTYSTLKVQPAELEDSGVYFCASSQVNSRNEKLFFGSGTQLSVL.

This clonotype was counted at least ten times. The genes are TRBV4-3 and TRBJ1-1, with 7 bases that match TRBD1. The CDR3 spans 15 residues. Germline loops: CDR1 LGHNA, CDR2 YSLEER. Trimming removed 0 bases from V and 5 bases from J; junction bases left unmatched: 6. Here the CDR3 reads CASSQDYRGRTEAFF. The CDR3 region has the DNA TGCGCCAGCAGCCAAGACTACAGGGGAAGGACTGAAGCTTTCTTT.

This clonotype was seen more than once but under ten times. The genes are TRBV14 and TRBJ2-1; TRBD2 matches 10 bases. This CDR3 comprises 15 residues. CDR1 is SGHDN and CDR2 is FVKESK in the germline V gene. V dropped 4 bases and J dropped 3; count of bases not matched to a gene: 3. CDR3 loop: CASSRAGGFYNEQFF. In DNA form, the CDR3 reads TGTGCCAGCAGCCGAGCGGGAGGGTTCTACAATGAGCAGTTCTTC.

This chain joins TRBV7-8 and TRBJ1-4; D is uncertain. The CDR3 loop spans 15 amino acids. The V end was cut by 4 bases, the J end by 0 bases, with 9 bases between. From germline, CDR1 is SGHVS and CDR2 FQNEAQ. CDR3 amino acids: CASSSLGTTNEKLFF. For the CDR3, the DNA is TGTGCCAGCAGCTCCCTGGGAACAACTAATGAAAAACTGTTTTTT.

This clonotype was detected many times. This chain joins TRBV30 and TRBJ2-2, with 11 positions matching TRBD2. CDR3 size: 14 residues. Per the germline V gene, CDR1 is GTSNPN and CDR2 is SVGIG (reference sequence). The V gene end was trimmed by 4 bases and the J gene end by 3 bases; junction bases not matched to a gene: 1. The CDR3 here is CAWTGLADTGELFF. CDR3 nucleotides: TGTGCCTGGACGGGACTAGCGGACACCGGGGAGCTGTTTTTT.

This clonotype occurred many times. This chain uses TRBV18 with TRBJ2-2; 9 bases line up with TRBD1. The length of the CDR3 is 16 residues. The ends lost 5 bases at V and 5 bases at J; junction bases unmatched: 9. CDR1 is KGHSH and CDR2 is LQKENI in the germline V gene. The CDR3, as DNA: TGTGCCAGCTCATCTACAATGGGACAGGGAACCGGGGAGCTGTTTTTT. Its translation is CASSSTMGQGTGELFF.

This clonotype was detected many times. The rearrangement joins TRBV3-1 to TRBJ2-3; D not resolved. CDR1 is LGHDT, CDR2 YNNKEL, per germline (reference sequence). CDR3 size: 14 residues. The ends were cut back, 3 bases at V and 4 bases at J, with 11 bases in the middle. The CDR3 coding sequence is TGTGCCAGCAGCCAGAAAGGGAACCCAGATACGCAGTATTTT. Translation: CASSQKGNPDTQYF.

This clonotype was counted once. The chain is built from TRBV5-6 and TRBJ2-5, with a possible D match to TRBD2 (5 bases). V was cut by 2 bases and J by 5 bases, with 10 bases left in between. Germline V gene sequence: CDR1 SGHDT, CDR2 YYEEEE. This CDR3 spans 13 amino acids. CDR3 coding DNA: TGTGCCAGCAGCTTAACCCGGAGGGAGACCCAGTACTTC. Its protein product is CASSLTRRETQYF.

The chain has TRBV28 and TRBJ2-7, with a tentative D call TRBD2 (6 bases). CDR1 is MDHEN, CDR2 SYDVKM, per germline. The CDR3 consists of 13 residues. Trimming took off 8 bases at V and 1 base at J, with 12 bases between the two ends. The CDR3 nucleotides read TGTGCCAGCCTGGGACTTAGGTCCTACGAGCAGTACTTC. Amino acid sequence: CASLGLRSYEQYF.

This clonotype was found many times. The J gene is TRBJ2-2, the V gene TRBV30; D possibly uses TRBD1 or TRBD2 (5 bases each). The CDR3 covers 16 residues. CDR1 and CDR2 from the germline V gene are GTSNPN and SVGIG (reference sequence). V dropped 2 bases and J dropped 0 bases, with 13 bases sitting between them. DNA of the CDR3: TGTGCCTGGAGTTTTCGGGGCGGGTCGAACACCGGGGAGCTGTTTTTT. Protein: CAWSFRGGSNTGELFF.

With respect to this clonotype: One base separates it from a far larger clone, so it is likely a read error. J is TRBJ2-1 and V is TRBV28, with TRBD1 matching over 7 bases. The V segment lost 6 bases and the J segment 10 bases; nucleotides outside the gene matches: 15. This CDR3 is 15 amino acids long. Germline lookup yields CDR1 MDHEN and CDR2 SYDVKM. The CDR3 loop is CASSPTGEGSYEQFF. The DNA for the CDR3 is TGTGCCAGCAGCCCTACAGGGGAAGGGAGCTACGAGCAGTTCTTC.

This clonotype was counted at least ten times. The V call is TRBV28, the J call TRBJ2-3; possibly TRBD1 or TRBD2 for D (5 bases each). Germline V gene data show CDR1 as MDHEN and CDR2 as SYDVKM. Trimming stripped 3 bases from V and 4 bases from J, with 8 bases between. The CDR3 runs 13 residues. The CDR3 sequence: CASSLGDPDTQYF. The CDR3 DNA sequence: TGTGCCAGCAGTTTGGGGGATCCAGATACGCAGTATTTT.

This clonotype showed up many times. The V gene is TRBV5-1, the J gene TRBJ1-2, with D possibly being TRBD1 (5 bases). The CDR3 has 16 residues. Germline V CDR1 and CDR2: SGHRS, YFSETQ. The germline V and J ends were trimmed by 4 bases and 0 bases, with 16 bases remaining between them. The CDR3 DNA follows: TGCGCCAGCAGCCTCGGGGCCTCGGACACTAACTATGGCTACACCTTC. Residues: CASSLGASDTNYGYTF.

This clonotype was picked up a small number of times. The chain joins TRBV2 to TRBJ2-1, with TRBD1 matching over 9 bases. Germline V gives CDR1 SNHLY, CDR2 FYNNEI. The CDR3 is 13 residues long. V dropped 10 bases and J dropped 5; count of bases not matched to a gene: 6. CDR3 protein: CATRQGEDNEQFF. CDR3 in DNA: TGTGCCACCCGACAGGGGGAGGACAATGAGCAGTTCTTC.